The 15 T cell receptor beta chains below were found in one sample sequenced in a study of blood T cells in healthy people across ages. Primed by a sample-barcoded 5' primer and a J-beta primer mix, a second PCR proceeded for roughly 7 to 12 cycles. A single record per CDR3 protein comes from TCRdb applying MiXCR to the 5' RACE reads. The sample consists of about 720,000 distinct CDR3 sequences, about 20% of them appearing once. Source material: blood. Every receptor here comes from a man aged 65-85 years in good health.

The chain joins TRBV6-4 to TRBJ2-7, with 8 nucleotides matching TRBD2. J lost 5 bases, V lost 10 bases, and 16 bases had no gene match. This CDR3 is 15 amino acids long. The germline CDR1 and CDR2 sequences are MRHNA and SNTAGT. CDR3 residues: CAKLRRIAGLHEQYF. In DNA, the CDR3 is TGTGCCAAACTCCGGAGAATAGCGGGGCTACACGAGCAGTACTTC.

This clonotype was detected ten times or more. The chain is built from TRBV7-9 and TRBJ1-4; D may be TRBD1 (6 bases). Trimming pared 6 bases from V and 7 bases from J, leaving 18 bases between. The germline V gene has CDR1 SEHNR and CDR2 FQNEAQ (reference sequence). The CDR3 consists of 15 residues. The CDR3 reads CASRPSGGLGEKLFF. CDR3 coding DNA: TGTGCCAGCAGGCCCTCGGGGGGCTTAGGTGAAAAACTGTTTTTT.

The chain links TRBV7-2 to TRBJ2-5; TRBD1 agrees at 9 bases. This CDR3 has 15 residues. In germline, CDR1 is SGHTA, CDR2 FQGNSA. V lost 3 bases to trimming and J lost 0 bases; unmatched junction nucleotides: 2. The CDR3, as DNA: TGTGCCAGCAGCTTCGACAGGGGGTACCAAGAGACCCAGTACTTC. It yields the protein CASSFDRGYQETQYF. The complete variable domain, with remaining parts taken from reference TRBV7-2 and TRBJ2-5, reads GAGVSQSPSNKVTEKGKDVELRCDPISGHTALYWYRQSLGQGLEFLIYFQGNSAPDKSGLPSDRFSAERTGGSVSTLTIQRTQQEDSAVYLCASSFDRGYQETQYFGPGTRLLVL.

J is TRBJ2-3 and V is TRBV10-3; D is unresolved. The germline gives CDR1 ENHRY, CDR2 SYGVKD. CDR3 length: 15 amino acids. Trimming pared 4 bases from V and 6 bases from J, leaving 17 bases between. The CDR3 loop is CAISVGVEARDTQYF. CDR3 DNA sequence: TGTGCCATCAGTGTCGGAGTCGAGGCCAGGGATACGCAGTATTTT.

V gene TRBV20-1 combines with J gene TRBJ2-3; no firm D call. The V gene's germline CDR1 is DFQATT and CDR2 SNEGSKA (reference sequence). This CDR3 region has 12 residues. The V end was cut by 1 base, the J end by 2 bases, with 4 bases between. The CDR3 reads CSARVPTDTQYF. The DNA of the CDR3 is TGCAGTGCTAGAGTTCCCACAGATACGCAGTATTTT.

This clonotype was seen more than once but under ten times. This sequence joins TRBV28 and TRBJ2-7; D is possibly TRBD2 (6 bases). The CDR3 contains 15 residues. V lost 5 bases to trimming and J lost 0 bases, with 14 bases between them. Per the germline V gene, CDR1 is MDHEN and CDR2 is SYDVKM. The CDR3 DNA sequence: TGTGCCAGCAGTCCTAGTAGCGGAAGCTCCTACGAGCAGTACTTC. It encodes CASSPSSGSSYEQYF.

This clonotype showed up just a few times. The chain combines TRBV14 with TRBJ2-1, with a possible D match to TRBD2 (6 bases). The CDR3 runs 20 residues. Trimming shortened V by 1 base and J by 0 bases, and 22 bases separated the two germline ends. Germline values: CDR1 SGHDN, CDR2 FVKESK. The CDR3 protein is CASSQGRGFLSTSSYNEQFF. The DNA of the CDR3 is TGTGCCAGCAGCCAAGGACGGGGGTTTTTGAGCACAAGCTCCTACAATGAGCAGTTCTTC.

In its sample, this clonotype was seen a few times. The CDR3 is CASSGGRGAQIDTQYF. CDR3 DNA: TGTGCCAGCAGCGGGGGGAGGGGGGCGCAGATAGATACGCAGTATTTT. The V gene is TRBV7-2, the J gene TRBJ2-3; tentatively, D is TRBD2 (7 bases). The V and J ends lost 5 bases and 5 bases respectively, with 20 bases between them. The CDR3 runs 16 residues. Germline V CDR1 and CDR2: SGHTA, FQGNSA.

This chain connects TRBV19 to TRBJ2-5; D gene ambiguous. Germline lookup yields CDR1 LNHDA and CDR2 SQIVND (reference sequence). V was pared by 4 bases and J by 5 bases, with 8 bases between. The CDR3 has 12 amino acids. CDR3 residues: CASSNSWETQYF. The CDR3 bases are TGTGCCAGTAGTAACTCATGGGAGACCCAGTACTTC.

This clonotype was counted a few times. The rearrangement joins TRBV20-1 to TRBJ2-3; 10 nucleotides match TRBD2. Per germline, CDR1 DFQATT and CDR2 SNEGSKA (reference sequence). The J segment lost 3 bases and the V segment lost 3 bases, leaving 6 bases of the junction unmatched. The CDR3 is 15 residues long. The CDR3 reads CSASDPSGRTDTQYF. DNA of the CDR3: TGCAGTGCTAGCGATCCTAGCGGGAGAACAGATACGCAGTATTTT.

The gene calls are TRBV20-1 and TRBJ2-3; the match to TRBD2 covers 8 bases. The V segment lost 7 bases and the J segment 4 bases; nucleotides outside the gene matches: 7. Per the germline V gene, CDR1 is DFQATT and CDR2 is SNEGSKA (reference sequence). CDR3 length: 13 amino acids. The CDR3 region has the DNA TGCAGTGTCCCGGGACTAGTGGCAGATACGCAGTATTTT. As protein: CSVPGLVADTQYF.

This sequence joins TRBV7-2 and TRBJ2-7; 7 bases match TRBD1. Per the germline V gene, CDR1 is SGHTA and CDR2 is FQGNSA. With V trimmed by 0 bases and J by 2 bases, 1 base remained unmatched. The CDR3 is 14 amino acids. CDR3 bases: TGTGCCAGCAGCTTAGCGACAGGGACCTACGAGCAGTACTTC. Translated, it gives CASSLATGTYEQYF.

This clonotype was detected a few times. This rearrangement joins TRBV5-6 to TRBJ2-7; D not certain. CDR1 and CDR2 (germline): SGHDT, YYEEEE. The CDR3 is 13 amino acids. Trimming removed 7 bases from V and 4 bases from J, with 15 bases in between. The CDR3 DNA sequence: TGTGCCAGCTTAGGGCAGACATGTTACGAGCAGTACGTC. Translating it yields CASLGQTCYEQYV.

CDR3 nucleotide sequence: TGCAGTGCTAGTATATGGGGCGCGACTTTAGGAATGAACACTGAAGCTTTCTTT. This gives the protein CSASIWGATLGMNTEAFF. The chain recombines TRBV20-1 with TRBJ1-1, with D tentatively TRBD1 (5 bases). Germline V gene lookup returns CDR1 DFQATT and CDR2 SNEGSKA (reference sequence). The V end lost 3 bases, the J end lost 0 bases, and 23 bases lay between the germline ends. CDR3 size: 18 residues.

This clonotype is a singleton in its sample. As DNA, the CDR3 is TGTGCCAGCAGTGAAGCAAACACAGATACGCAGTATTTT. Its translation is CASSEANTDTQYF. The chain is built from TRBV6-1 and TRBJ2-3; unclear D gene. V gave up 0 bases and J gave up 2 bases, with 3 bases separating them. The CDR3 is 13 residues long. Germline V lookup: CDR1 MNHNS, CDR2 SASEGT.